Following are 17 T cell receptor beta chains from one sample sequenced in a study of T cell responses to AZD1222 COVID-19 vaccine. The method was immunoSEQ multiplex PCR; TCRdb's version includes in-frame clones alone and lacks a portion of them. The table lists about 150,000 clones, about 89% of them singletons. The sequencing used peripheral blood, collected 28 days after the second AZD1222 dose. These TCRs come from an adult who received the AZD1222 COVID-19 vaccine.

This chain connects TRBV15 to TRBJ1-2, with D possibly matching TRBD1 (5 bases). In germline, CDR1 is LNHNV, CDR2 YYDKDF (reference sequence). There are 12 residues in the CDR3. V lost 5 bases and J 7 bases, leaving 11 bases between the germline ends. In DNA, the CDR3 is TGTGCCACCAGCCAGGGCGGGCGTGGCTACACCTTC. The encoded protein is CATSQGGRGYTF.

V and J are TRBV7-9 and TRBJ1-5, with TRBD1 as a possible D gene (5 bases). Trimming left V 4 bases short and J 6 bases short, with 25 bases between. The CDR3 covers 18 residues. Germline loops: CDR1 SEHNR, CDR2 FQNEAQ (reference sequence). The CDR3 region is CASSSSRRQGRGVQPQHF. The CDR3 DNA reads as TGTGCCAGCAGCTCCTCAAGACGTCAGGGTAGAGGGGTTCAGCCCCAGCATTTT.

This clone came up once. The V call is TRBV19, the J call TRBJ2-6; the D is unclear. The germline gives CDR1 LNHDA, CDR2 SQIVND (reference sequence). The CDR3 has 14 amino acids. The V gene lost 8 bases and the J gene lost 3 bases, with 11 bases spanning the gap. The CDR3 bases are TGTGCCAGTGTTAGGCGTGGTGGGGCCAACGTCCTGACTTTC. It encodes CASVRRGGANVLTF.

The J gene is TRBJ2-7, the V gene TRBV7-3, with a weak D call TRBD1 (5 bases). V was trimmed by 5 bases and J by 2 bases, leaving 10 bases between them. This CDR3 is 13 amino acids long. Germline loops: CDR1 SGHTA, CDR2 FQGTGA. CDR3 DNA: TGTGCCAGCAGCCTCGACAGAACCTACGAGCAGTACTTC. Protein sequence: CASSLDRTYEQYF.

This CDR3 is CASSPLAGVEETQYF. The CDR3 DNA reads as TGTGCCAGCAGCCCACTAGCGGGAGTTGAAGAGACCCAGTACTTC. This chain joins TRBV2 and TRBJ2-5; 11 nucleotides agree with TRBD2. The V gene's germline CDR1 is SNHLY and CDR2 FYNNEI. The J segment lost 3 bases and the V segment lost 6 bases, leaving 6 bases of the junction unmatched. The CDR3 is made up of 15 amino acids.

This clone was recorded once. The chain employs TRBV9 and TRBJ2-7, with D hard to call. The CDR3 is made up of 15 amino acids. V was pared by 2 bases and J by 0 bases, with 12 bases between. Germline lookup yields CDR1 SGDLS and CDR2 YYNGEE. CDR3 sequence reads: CASSVAPGSSYEQYF. In DNA, the CDR3 is TGTGCCAGCAGCGTGGCCCCCGGCAGCTCCTACGAGCAGTACTTC.

This chain uses TRBV29-1 with TRBJ1-2; 10 bases line up with TRBD1. This CDR3 is 16 amino acids long. J was trimmed by 0 bases and V by 8 bases; bases with no gene match: 12. Germline CDR1 is SQVTM and CDR2 is ANQGSEA. The CDR3 coding sequence is TGCAGCATTGTGAGCCGGGACAGGGGATCTAACTATGGCTACACCTTC. Translated, it gives CSIVSRDRGSNYGYTF.

The chain employs TRBV27 and TRBJ1-4, with no clear D. Germline CDR1 reads MNHEY; CDR2 reads SMNVEV (reference sequence). V was cut by 2 bases and J by 1 base, with 5 bases left in between. The CDR3 contains 14 residues. The CDR3 protein is CASSLTGTNEKLFF. The CDR3 nucleotides are TGTGCCAGCAGTTTAACGGGAACTAATGAAAAACTGTTTTTT.

This clone was observed a single time. Here the CDR3 DNA reads TGCGCCAGCAGTGATTACAGGGGCACTGAAGCTTTCTTT. It yields the protein CASSDYRGTEAFF. The chain links TRBV10-2 to TRBJ1-1; 7 bases are shared with TRBD1. CDR1 WSHSY and CDR2 SAAADI come from the germline V gene. Trimming at V came to 3 bases and at J to 4 bases, leaving 2 bases not matched to a gene. The CDR3 length is 13 residues.

CDR3 residues: CASSPILTGNYEQYF. Written as DNA, the CDR3 is TGTGCCAGCAGCCCAATATTGACAGGAAACTACGAGCAGTACTTC. The gene calls are TRBV11-2 and TRBJ2-7; D possibly corresponds to TRBD1 (6 bases). Germline lookup yields CDR1 SGHAT and CDR2 FQNNGV. The CDR3 runs 15 residues. Trimming pared 5 bases from V and 3 bases from J, leaving 17 bases between.

This sequence joins TRBV5-6 and TRBJ1-5, with 7 bases fitting TRBD1. Germline-derived CDR1 and CDR2 are SGHDT and YYEEEE. The J segment lost 2 bases and the V segment lost 6 bases, leaving 5 bases of the junction unmatched. The CDR3 sequence is 14 residues long. This CDR3 reads CASNQGGGNQPQHF. CDR3 DNA sequence: TGTGCCAGCAACCAGGGGGGGGGCAATCAGCCCCAGCATTTT.

This clone was detected once. V gene TRBV29-1 combines with J gene TRBJ2-1, with D perhaps assigned TRBD1 or TRBD2 (6 bases each). V was trimmed by 4 bases and J by 2 bases, leaving 12 bases between them. CDR3 length: 14 amino acids. Germline CDR1 and CDR2: SQVTM and ANQGSEA. The CDR3 bases are TGCAGCGTTGGAGGGGGGTCCCCCTACAATGAGCAGTTCTTC. This gives the protein CSVGGGSPYNEQFF.

The V call is TRBV7-6, the J call TRBJ2-7; TRBD2 agrees at 7 bases. CDR1 and CDR2 from the germline V gene are SGHVS and FNYEAQ. The CDR3 spans 14 residues. J lost 5 bases, V lost 2 bases, and 6 bases had no gene match. Here the CDR3 reads CASSLWGRADEQYF. For the CDR3, the DNA is TGTGCCAGCAGCTTATGGGGGAGGGCCGACGAGCAGTACTTC.

This chain uses TRBV28 with TRBJ1-3, with a weak D call TRBD1 (5 bases). Trimming left V 6 bases short and J 0 bases short, with 21 bases between. The CDR3 is 18 residues long. Germline values: CDR1 MDHEN, CDR2 SYDVKM. The CDR3: CASRGGLLGTTSGNTIYF. The DNA for the CDR3 is TGTGCCAGCAGGGGGGGGTTGCTAGGGACCACCTCTGGAAACACCATATATTTT.

V and J are TRBV3-1 (or the pseudogene TRBV3-2) and TRBJ2-1; possible D gene TRBD1, 5 bases. The CDR3 extends over 13 amino acids. The germline V gene encodes CDR1 LGHDT and CDR2 YNNKEL (reference sequence). Trimming cost V 5 bases and J 7 bases, with 12 bases left between them. The CDR3 loop reads CASSFRQLNEQFF. For the CDR3, the DNA is TGTGCCAGCAGCTTCCGACAGCTTAATGAGCAGTTCTTC.

V and J are TRBV6-5 and TRBJ2-7; 7 bases are a match to TRBD1. The CDR3 has 13 residues. V lost 5 bases and J lost 7; bases outside the gene matches: 8. The germline V gene has CDR1 MNHEY and CDR2 SVGAGI. The CDR3 is CASSTGADREQYF. The CDR3 DNA is TGTGCCAGCAGTACAGGGGCAGATAGGGAGCAGTACTTC.

This clone was counted a single time. V usage is TRBV19 and J usage is TRBJ1-1, with D maybe TRBD1 (6 bases). V lost 1 base and J 0 bases, leaving 9 bases between the germline ends. From germline, CDR1 is LNHDA and CDR2 SQIVND (reference sequence). This CDR3 spans 15 amino acids. The CDR3 region is CASSIARTVNTEAFF. The CDR3 DNA follows: TGTGCCAGTAGTATAGCCCGGACAGTGAACACTGAAGCTTTCTTT. Full variable domain (missing parts from reference TRBV19 and TRBJ1-1): DGGITQSPKYLFRKEGQNVTLSCEQNLNHDAMYWYRQDPGQGLRLIYYSQIVNDFQKGDIAEGYSVSREKKESFPLTVTSAQKNPTAFYLCASSIARTVNTEAFFGQGTRLTVV.